The clone carrying this T cell receptor (beta chain) was picked up a small number of times. Germline-derived CDR1 and CDR2 are DFQATT and SNEGSKA (reference sequence). The CDR3 runs to 16 residues. V shed 5 bases and J 3 bases; nucleotides not matched to a gene: 12. Time point reported: newly diagnosed GD, antithyroid drugs for less than 3 months. From RNA extracted from PBMCs, the TCR library was made. To make TCR beta libraries, researchers used iRepertoire HTBI primers and Arm-PCR of CDR3 regions. TCRdb passed the multiplex PCR reads through MiXCR, listing each CDR3 protein once. Among more than 300,000 distinct CDR3 sequences, about 11% were seen once, and the ten largest hold approximately 17%. The sample belongs to a study of regulatory T cells in long-lasting Graves disease. These data were likewise used in another study, on T cells in Graves' hyperthyroidism and ophthalmopathy.

Material: peripheral blood mononuclear cells (PBMCs), obtained at new diagnosis, from a patient treated with antithyroid drugs. This clonotype was sampled from a woman aged 18-35 years with Graves disease. The chain couples TRBV20-1 to TRBJ2-7; 11 nucleotides line up with TRBD2. Written as DNA, the CDR3 is TGCAGTGCTTTAGTCACCGGGACTAGCGGACGCTACGAGCAGTACTTC. This codes for CSALVTGTSGRYEQYF.